What follows describes a single T cell receptor (beta chain). These data come from a study of blood T cell repertoires in COVID-19. Looking at the study overall: The United States, Italy and Spain supplied acute and convalescent COVID-19 samples. PBMCs, B-cell-depleted T cells, or T cells provided the cDNA or gDNA that made up the material.

Under the authors' procedure: Estimation of nucleated cell counts was performed using reference gene primer amplification. Sequencing was performed with immunoSEQ multiplex PCR; in TCRdb, only in-frame clones are kept and a portion is missing. The V and J calls and clone size were taken over from that table, and D and trimming were inferred from the DNA. The sample consists of 95,000 to 150,000 clones, roughly three quarters of them appearing once. Trimming cost V 5 bases and J 4 bases; bases outside gene matches: 7. There are 15 residues in the CDR3. CDR1 is KGHSH and CDR2 is LQKENI in the germline V gene.

This sequence joins TRBV18 and TRBJ1-2; 10 nucleotides line up with TRBD1. The receptor was derived from a woman older than 75 with acute or convalescent COVID-19. Specimen: peripheral blood. CDR3 sequence reads: CASSSTGGPFYGYTF. The DNA for the CDR3 is TGTGCCAGCTCATCGACAGGGGGCCCCTTCTATGGCTACACCTTC.